This entry describes one T cell receptor (beta chain). Its specific antigen is unknown. No base qualities exist here, and no much larger clone lies one base off it. The V and J ends are trimmed by 5 bases and 4 bases, leaving 22 bases between them. The germline V gene (reference sequence) gives CDR1 as SGHNT and CDR2 as YYREEE. Its CDR3 holds 17 amino acids, cysteine through phenylalanine. Only the CDR3 region is kept as DNA, spanning 51 bases read in frame from base 1. This sample was included in a study of T-cell reconstitution after alpha-beta-depleted transplantation in children (dated by TCRdb to 2016 to 2017). In terms of the full investigation: T-cell immune reconstitution after TCRalphabeta/CD19-depleted allogeneic hematopoietic cell transplantation in children was quantitatively tracked in the study by means of TCR repertoire profiling.

The library was built by means of PCR. Sequencer: Illumina HiSeq 2500. Molecular barcoding was employed in the preparation of TCR libraries, with unique molecular identifiers being used to normalize TCRbeta repertoire quantification. The raw public data were reprocessed by TCRdb itself: fastp quality trimming at Q25, MiXCR clonotype calling, in-frame beta chains only. Each entry is one CDR3 protein sequence, shown with its most common DNA and genes. Across this sample there are around 530,000 distinct CDR3 sequences, with approximately 32% seen only once. The ten largest clones represent around 2.5% of the sample.

The sequencing here drew on PBMCs from the stem cell graft donor, taken from the stem cell graft. The TCR originated in a human donor who donated a stem cell graft to a child with aplastic anemia. The chain employs TRBV5-4 and TRBJ2-1; a weak D assignment points to TRBD2 (5 bases agree). The CDR3 protein is CASSFYLSARVYNEQFF. The DNA sequence is given as TGTGCCAGCAGTTTTTACCTTAGCGCCCGGGTGTACAATGAGCAGTTCTTC.